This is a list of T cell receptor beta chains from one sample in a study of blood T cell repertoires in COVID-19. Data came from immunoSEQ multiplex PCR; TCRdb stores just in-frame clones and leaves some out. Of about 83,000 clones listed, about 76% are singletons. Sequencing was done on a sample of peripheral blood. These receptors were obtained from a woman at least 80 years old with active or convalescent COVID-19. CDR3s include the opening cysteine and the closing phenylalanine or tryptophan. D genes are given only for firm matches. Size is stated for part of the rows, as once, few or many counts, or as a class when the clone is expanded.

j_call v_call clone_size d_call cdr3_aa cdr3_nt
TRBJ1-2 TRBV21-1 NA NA CASSLWGGGIDYGYTF NA
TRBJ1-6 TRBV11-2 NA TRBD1 CASSFSDDRENSPLHF TGTGCCAGCAGCTTTAGCGACGACAGGGAAAATTCACCCCTCCACTTT
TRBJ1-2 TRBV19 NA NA CASSIGLGNLYGYTF TGTGCCAGTAGTATAGGACTGGGTAACTTGTATGGCTACACCTTC
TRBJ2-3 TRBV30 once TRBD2 CAWRTSGYTDTQYF TGTGCCTGGAGGACTAGCGGATACACAGATACGCAGTATTTT
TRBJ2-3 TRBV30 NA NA CAWSVFGTDTQYF TGTGCCTGGAGTGTCTTTGGCACAGATACGCAGTATTTT
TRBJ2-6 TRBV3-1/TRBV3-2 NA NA CASSQGSGNSSGANVLTF TGTGCCAGCAGCCAAGGTAGCGGTAATTCCTCTGGGGCCAACGTCCTGACTTTC
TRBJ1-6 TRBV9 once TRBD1 CASSVTGGDSPLHF TGTGCCAGCAGCGTGACAGGGGGTGATTCACCCCTCCACTTT
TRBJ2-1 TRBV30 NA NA CAWSVFRDEQFF TGTGCCTGGAGTGTCTTCCGGGATGAGCAGTTCTTC
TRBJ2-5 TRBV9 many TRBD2 CASSTGTSGGQETQYF TGTGCCAGCAGCACCGGGACTAGCGGGGGGCAAGAGACCCAGTACTTC
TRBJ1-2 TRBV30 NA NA CAWSGFSERYYGYTF TGTGCCTGGAGTGGGTTTTCGGAGAGGTACTATGGCTACACCTTC
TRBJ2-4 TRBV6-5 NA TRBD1 CAVTGGSENIQYF TGCGCAGTAACAGGGGGCTCCGAAAACATTCAGTACTTC
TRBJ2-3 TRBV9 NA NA CASSKDGTSTDTQYF TGTGCCAGCAGCAAAGACGGGACATCCACAGATACGCAGTATTTT
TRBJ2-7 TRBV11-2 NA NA CASSLVVRAYEQYF TGTGCCAGCAGCTTAGTGGTCAGGGCCTACGAGCAGTACTTC